Sequencing of this T cell receptor beta chain was carried out in a study of T cells in women clearing cervical HPV infection. CDR3 length: 15 residues. Per germline, CDR1 KGHSH and CDR2 LQKENI. In the case of this clone: The antigen is not known. Read coverage stops 3 residues before the CDR3 terminus; the germline J gene supplies the remainder.

Method: immunoSEQ multiplex PCR; TCRdb's copy keeps in-frame clones and lacks some. This repertoire includes about 30,000 clones. Study-wide results and limits: TRBV6-7 relative abundance averaged around 0.11% in cases and 0.15% to 0.2% in controls.

Sequencing used blood buffy coat. The rearrangement links TRBV18 to TRBJ2-3, with TRBD2 matching over 7 bases. The sequence derives from a woman between 18 and 70 years old with a cervical HPV16 infection that either progressed to CIN3+ or cleared (not recorded which). CDR3: CASSPSAGVRETQYF. CDR3 DNA, as far as it was read: TGTGCCAGCTCACCATCCGCGGGGGTTCGGGAGACG.